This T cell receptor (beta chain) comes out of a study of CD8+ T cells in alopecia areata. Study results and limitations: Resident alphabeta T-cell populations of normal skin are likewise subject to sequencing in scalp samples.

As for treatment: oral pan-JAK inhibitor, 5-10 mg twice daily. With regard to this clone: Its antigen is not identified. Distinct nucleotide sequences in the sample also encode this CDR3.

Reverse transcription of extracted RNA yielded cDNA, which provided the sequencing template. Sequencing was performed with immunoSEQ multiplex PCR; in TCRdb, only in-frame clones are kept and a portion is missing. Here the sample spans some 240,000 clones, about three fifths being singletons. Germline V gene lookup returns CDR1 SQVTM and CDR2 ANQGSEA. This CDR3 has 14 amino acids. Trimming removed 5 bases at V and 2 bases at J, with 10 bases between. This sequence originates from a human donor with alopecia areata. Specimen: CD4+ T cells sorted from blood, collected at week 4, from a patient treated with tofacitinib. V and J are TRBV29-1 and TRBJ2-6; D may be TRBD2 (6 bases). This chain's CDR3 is CSVTRGTGANVLTF. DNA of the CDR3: TGCAGCGTTACTCGCGGGACTGGGGCCAACGTCCTGACTTTC.